Sequencing of this TCR beta chain was carried out in a study of blood T cell repertoires in COVID-19. For the study at large: The study drew acute and convalescent COVID-19 samples from the United States, Italy and Spain.

Germline CDR1 and CDR2: KGHSH and LQKENI. This CDR3 spans 16 amino acids. The V end was cut by 2 bases, the J end by 4 bases, with 14 bases between. In the original analysis: Estimated nucleated cell counts came from reference gene primer amplification. Assay: immunoSEQ multiplex PCR; the TCRdb copy retains only in-frame clones and omits some. D and trimming come from the DNA, and the V and J calls and clone size come from that table. The table includes about 100,000 clones, roughly 90% detected once. This sequence originates from a man aged 25 to 40 in a cohort sampled during active COVID-19. Sequenced input: peripheral blood. This chain links TRBV18 with TRBJ1-4, with D hard to call. The CDR3: CASSPRVGGSNEKLFF. The DNA of the CDR3 is TGTGCCAGCTCACCAAGAGTAGGAGGGAGTAATGAAAAACTGTTTTTT.